A selection of T cell receptor beta chains follows, all from one sample in a study of blood T cell repertoires in COVID-19. Data came from immunoSEQ multiplex PCR; TCRdb stores just in-frame clones and leaves some out. The sample gives some 370,000 clones, around 89% of which show up once; more than 0.95% is in the top ten. Sequencing input: peripheral blood. These receptors all come from a man aged 35 to 55 with acute or convalescent COVID-19. Both conserved end residues are part of each CDR3. A D gene is named only where the DNA matches it firmly. Not every row has a clone size; where given, it reads once, few, many or a size class.

V: TRBV28
size: .
J: TRBJ2-3
length: 15
D: .
DNA: TGTGCCAGCAGTTTAAGGGGCGACGGAGCAGATACGCAGTATTTT
CDR3: CASSLRGDGADTQYF

V: TRBV12-3/TRBV12-4
size: .
J: TRBJ1-2
length: 13
D: .
DNA: TGTGCCAGCAGTTTAGCGAGGGAGTCGGGCTACACCTTC
CDR3: CASSLARESGYTF

V: TRBV7-3
size: .
J: TRBJ1-1
length: 17
D: TRBD1
DNA: TGTGCCAGCAGCTTAATTGGACAGGGGGCAGGGAACACTGAAGCTTTCTTT
CDR3: CASSLIGQGAGNTEAFF

V: TRBV2
size: .
J: TRBJ2-6
length: 15
D: .
DNA: TGTGCCAGCAGTGTTCCGGGCTCTGGGGCCAACGTCCTGACTTTC
CDR3: CASSVPGSGANVLTF

V: TRBV6-5
size: .
J: TRBJ1-3
length: 15
D: .
DNA: TGTGCCAGCATCGACCACGGCGGCTCTGGAAACACCATATATTTT
CDR3: CASIDHGGSGNTIYF

V: TRBV28
size: few
J: TRBJ1-1
length: 17
D: .
DNA: TGTGCCAGCAGTTCGAATTGGCAGGGATCCATGAACACTGAAGCTTTCTTT
CDR3: CASSSNWQGSMNTEAFF

V: TRBV5-1
size: .
J: TRBJ1-6
length: 16
D: .
DNA: TGCGCCAGCAGCCTGAGTTCAAGCCCCGGCGGGTCACCCCTCCACTTT
CDR3: CASSLSSSPGGSPLHF

V: TRBV6-5
size: .
J: TRBJ2-2
length: 15
D: .
DNA: TGTGCCAGCAGTGACTCAGCAAGGAACACCGGGGAGCTGTTTTTT
CDR3: CASSDSARNTGELFF

V: TRBV5-6
size: .
J: TRBJ1-2
length: 16
D: .
DNA: TGTGCCAGCAGCCCCGGCAGACAGAGTTTCAACTATGGCTACACCTTC
CDR3: CASSPGRQSFNYGYTF

V: TRBV12-3/TRBV12-4
size: .
J: TRBJ1-2
length: 13
D: .
DNA: TGTGCCAGCAGTTTGGCAGCTAACTATGGCTACACCTTC
CDR3: CASSLAANYGYTF

V: TRBV28
size: few
J: TRBJ2-7
length: 13
D: TRBD1
DNA: TGTGCCGTGCCGGGACAGGGACGTTACGAGCAGTACTTC
CDR3: CAVPGQGRYEQYF

V: TRBV9
size: .
J: TRBJ1-1
length: 14
D: .
DNA: TGTGCCAGCAGCGTAGGAGCGGATAACACTGAAGCTTTCTTT
CDR3: CASSVGADNTEAFF

V: TRBV28
size: .
J: TRBJ1-2
length: 13
D: .
DNA: TGTGCCAGCAGTTTATCAGGGAACTATGGCTACACCTTC
CDR3: CASSLSGNYGYTF

V: TRBV5-1
size: .
J: TRBJ1-1
length: 14
D: TRBD1
DNA: TGCGCCAGCAGCCCCGGATCCGGGACAGTTGAAGCTTTCTTT
CDR3: CASSPGSGTVEAFF

V: TRBV29-1
size: .
J: TRBJ1-2
length: 15
D: .
DNA: TGCAGCGTTGAAGACGGACATCTTTGGTTTCAAGGCTACACCTTC
CDR3: CSVEDGHLWFQGYTF

V: TRBV7-2
size: .
J: TRBJ1-2
length: 16
D: .
DNA: TGTGCCAGCAGCTTATTCGGGGGTCAGGCCAACTATGGCTACACCTTC
CDR3: CASSLFGGQANYGYTF

V: TRBV14
size: .
J: TRBJ2-5
length: 12
D: .
DNA: TGTGCCAGCAGCCAAGTCGGGGAGACCCAGTACTTC
CDR3: CASSQVGETQYF

V: TRBV7-9
size: .
J: TRBJ1-2
length: 14
D: TRBD1
DNA: TGTGCCAGCAGCCCAGGACAGGGGGGCGATGGCTACACCTTC
CDR3: CASSPGQGGDGYTF

V: TRBV6-5
size: once
J: TRBJ2-7
length: 14
D: TRBD1
DNA: TGTGCCAGCAGTTACTCACACGGGACAGTTGAGCAGTACTTC
CDR3: CASSYSHGTVEQYF

V: TRBV28
size: .
J: TRBJ2-3
length: 17
D: TRBD2
DNA: TGTGCCAGCAGTTTCCTAGGACTAGCGGGCCACCCCGATACGCAGTATTTT
CDR3: CASSFLGLAGHPDTQYF

V: TRBV19
size: .
J: TRBJ2-2
length: 20
D: TRBD2
DNA: TGTGCCAGTAGTACCCCTTGGACTAGCGGGAGTACGGTGTTTCCCGGGGAGCTGTTTTTT
CDR3: CASSTPWTSGSTVFPGELFF

V: TRBV30
size: few
J: TRBJ1-5
length: 13
D: TRBD1
DNA: TGTGCCTGGGGCTCAGGGGGAAATCAGCCCCAGCATTTT
CDR3: CAWGSGGNQPQHF

V: TRBV5-5
size: .
J: TRBJ1-1
length: 14
D: TRBD1
DNA: TGTGCCAGCAGCTCTTCGACAGGGATCACTGAAGCTTTCTTT
CDR3: CASSSSTGITEAFF

V: TRBV27
size: .
J: TRBJ1-2
length: 12
D: TRBD1
DNA: TGTGCCAGCAGTAACAGGGGTATTGGCTACACCTTC
CDR3: CASSNRGIGYTF

V: TRBV3-1/TRBV3-2
size: .
J: TRBJ2-3
length: 19
D: TRBD2
DNA: TGTGCCAGCAGCCATGTGGGAGAGGGACTAGCGGGAGTCACAGATACGCAGTATTTT
CDR3: CASSHVGEGLAGVTDTQYF

V: TRBV6-1
size: .
J: TRBJ2-3
length: 16
D: TRBD2
DNA: TGTGCCAGCAGTGAAGTTGGCGGGAGGGGCACAGATACGCAGTATTTT
CDR3: CASSEVGGRGTDTQYF

V: TRBV9
size: .
J: TRBJ2-2
length: 14
D: TRBD1
DNA: TGTGCCAGCAGCGTAGTAAGGACAGGCGGGGAGCTGTTTTTT
CDR3: CASSVVRTGGELFF

V: TRBV4-2
size: .
J: TRBJ2-5
length: 13
D: .
DNA: TGTGCCAGCAAACAGGGGGGGATAGAGACCCAGTACTTC
CDR3: CASKQGGIETQYF